This section outlines one T cell receptor (beta chain) sequence together with its context. Antigen specificity is unknown. V lost 7 bases, J lost 5 bases, and 1 base stayed unmatched. This CDR3 is 11 amino acids long. In germline, CDR1 is SQVTM, CDR2 ANQGSEA. This sample stems from a study of blood T cells in healthy people across ages. A second PCR of 7 to 11 cycles used a sample-barcoded 5' primer and a J-beta primer mix. TCRdb passed the 5' RACE reads through MiXCR, listing each CDR3 protein once. The repertoire holds about 650,000 distinct CDR3 sequences, with 45% to 60% as singletons. Study conclusions and caveats: Roughly linear declines in TCR beta diversity per million T cells occurred with age. CMV infection status of these donors was not known.

The sequenced material came from blood. The sequence was collected from a woman older than 75 in good health. This chain connects TRBV29-1 to TRBJ1-4, with 7 bases that match TRBD1. As DNA, the CDR3 is TGCAGCGCGACAGGGAATGAAAAACTGTTTTTT. Protein product: CSATGNEKLFF.